This paragraph covers one T cell receptor (beta chain) sequence. Its antigen is currently unknown. This sample was included in a study of shared clonotypes between healthy human individuals. Study-level results: Measured sharing among donors was expected to vary with sequencing depth.

The CDR3 runs 16 residues. V lost 5 bases, J lost 4 bases, and 9 bases stayed unmatched. Germline-derived CDR1 and CDR2 are SEHNR and FQNEAQ (reference sequence). It was at deep level that the assay was run. Every unsorted PBMC PCR replicate was loaded with around 0.3 ug DNA, around 30,000 T cell genomes. Produced via immunoSEQ multiplex PCR; TCRdb's table is partial and in-frame only. The data hold over 400,000 clones, with about 85% observed a single time. Genomic DNA, for the unsorted samples, came from tens of millions of PBMCs. The sequence derives from a woman between 40 and 55 years old in good health. Some clones in this sample may be carry-over from other donors' samples. The sample taken for sequencing was PBMCs. The chain couples TRBV7-9 to TRBJ2-5, with TRBD1 matching 11 bases. CDR3 sequence (DNA): TGTGCCAGCAGCGAAGGGACAGGGGGGTTCGTAGAGACCCAGTACTTC. This encodes CASSEGTGGFVETQYF. The full variable domain, rest sourced from reference TRBV7-9 and TRBJ2-5, is DTGVSQNPRHKITKRGQNVTFRCDPISEHNRLYWYRQTLGQGPEFLTYFQNEAQLEKSRLLSDRFSAERPKGSFSTLEIQRTEQGDSAMYLCASSEGTGGFVETQYFGPGTRLLVL.